This T cell receptor (beta chain) was identified during a study of shared clonotypes between healthy human individuals. Germline V gene sequence: CDR1 SGDLS, CDR2 YYNGEE. V gave up 2 bases and J gave up 5 bases; unmatched junction bases: 4. CDR3 size: 15 residues. This clone was seen once. The antigen is not known. Study-wide points: The sampled material consisted only of blood, and tissue repertoires are likely to differ.

Profiled with immunoSEQ multiplex PCR; TCRdb holds only in-frame clones, not every one. The table records millions of clones, roughly 93% of them present only once. This receptor was identified in a man between 18 and 35 years old in good health. Some clones in this sample may be carry-over from other donors' samples. The chain recombines TRBV9 with TRBJ2-1; 10 bases align to TRBD2. Sequencing used naive CD4+ T cells from PBMCs. The subset here: CD45RA+ positively selected. Written as DNA, the CDR3 is TGTGCCAGCAGCGTCACTAGCGGGGCAAACAATGAGCAGTTCTTC. It codes for CASSVTSGANNEQFF.